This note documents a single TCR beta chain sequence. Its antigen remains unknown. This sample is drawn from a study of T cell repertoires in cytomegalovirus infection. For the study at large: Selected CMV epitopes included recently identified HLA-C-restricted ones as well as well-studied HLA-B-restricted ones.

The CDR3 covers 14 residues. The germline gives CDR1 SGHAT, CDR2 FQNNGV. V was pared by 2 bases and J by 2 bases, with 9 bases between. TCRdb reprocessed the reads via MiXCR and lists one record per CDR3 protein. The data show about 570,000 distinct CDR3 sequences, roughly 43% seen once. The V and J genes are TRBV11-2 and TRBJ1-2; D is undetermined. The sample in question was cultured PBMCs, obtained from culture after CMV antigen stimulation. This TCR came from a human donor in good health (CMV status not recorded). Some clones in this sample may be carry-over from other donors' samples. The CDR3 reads CASSLRIGNYGYTF. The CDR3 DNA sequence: TGTGCCAGCAGCTTAAGAATAGGGAACTATGGCTACACCTTC.